This T cell receptor beta chain is drawn from a study of long-term antiretroviral therapy in people with HIV. Study conclusions and caveats: Clonal expansions arising prior to ART prevailed in the repertoire at every time point.

The run of the v3.0 immunoSEQ assay was at survey level. Using immunoSEQ multiplex PCR, the repertoire was profiled, and TCRdb retains in-frame clones only, with some absent. This sample has under 50,000 clones, with approximately 86% found just once. No fewer than two post-ART and no fewer than one pre-ART PBMC samples existed for each donor. In regard to this clone: Its antigen is still unknown.

The V end lost 7 bases, the J end lost 5 bases, and 21 bases lay between the germline ends. CDR1 and CDR2 (germline): SGHKS, YYEKEE (reference sequence). The CDR3 has 15 amino acids. This chain connects TRBV5-5 to TRBJ1-1; D perhaps matches TRBD1 (5 bases). The material was unsorted PBMCs, obtained just before starting antiretroviral therapy. The source of this sequence is a woman aged 18 to 35 with HIV. CDR3 nucleotide sequence: TGTGCCAGCGGGAGGGAGGGGCTAGGGGCAACTGAAGCTTTCTTT. It is translated as CASGREGLGATEAFF.